This is a list of T cell receptor beta chains from one sample in a study of T cells in Graves' hyperthyroidism and ophthalmopathy. TCRdb ran MiXCR on the multiplex PCR reads and lists one entry per CDR3 protein. This table has 490,000 or so distinct CDR3 sequences, 46% appearing once. The sample taken for sequencing was peripheral blood or thyroid tissue (not recorded which). Receptor source: an adult woman with Graves' disease, either hyperthyroidism or ophthalmopathy (not recorded which). CDR3s include the opening cysteine and the closing phenylalanine or tryptophan. D genes are given only for firm matches. Clone size is given for some rows only: seen once, a few or many times, or a class if the clone is expanded.

abundance: many
v_gene: TRBV12-3/TRBV12-4
d_gene: NA
j_gene: TRBJ1-1
CDR3nt: TGTGCCAGCAGCGATGGACCGCTGAACACTGAAGCTTTCTTT
CDR3aa: CASSDGPLNTEAFF

abundance: NA
v_gene: TRBV2
d_gene: NA
j_gene: TRBJ1-6
CDR3nt: TGTGCCAGCCTCCGGGATGGAGATTCACCCCTCCACTTT
CDR3aa: CASLRDGDSPLHF

abundance: few
v_gene: TRBV24-1
d_gene: NA
j_gene: TRBJ1-2
CDR3nt: TGTGCCACCAGTGAACGTGGACAGCCCGTTGGCTACACCTTC
CDR3aa: CATSERGQPVGYTF

abundance: many
v_gene: TRBV20-1
d_gene: NA
j_gene: TRBJ1-2
CDR3nt: TGCAGTGCTAGGGACAGACGCGATACCTATGGCTACACCTTC
CDR3aa: CSARDRRDTYGYTF

abundance: NA
v_gene: TRBV20-1
d_gene: NA
j_gene: TRBJ1-4
CDR3nt: TGCAGTGCTAGGTGGAGGGAAAAACTGTTTTTT
CDR3aa: CSARWREKLFF

abundance: many
v_gene: TRBV3-1
d_gene: NA
j_gene: TRBJ1-2
CDR3nt: TGTGCCAGCAGCCAAGATGCGACAGGCCGAGGCTACACCTTC
CDR3aa: CASSQDATGRGYTF

abundance: NA
v_gene: TRBV10-3
d_gene: NA
j_gene: TRBJ2-7
CDR3nt: TGTGCCATCAGGGGAGGACACTACGAGCAGTACTTC
CDR3aa: CAIRGGHYEQYF

abundance: NA
v_gene: TRBV20-1
d_gene: TRBD1
j_gene: TRBJ2-5
CDR3nt: TGCAGTGCTAGTGGACAGGGTGTATGGCAGCCCCAGTACTTC
CDR3aa: CSASGQGVWQPQYF

abundance: NA
v_gene: TRBV15
d_gene: NA
j_gene: TRBJ2-5
CDR3nt: TGTGCCACCAGCAGGACCGTGCCGAAGGGAGAAATGGAGACCCAGTACTTC
CDR3aa: CATSRTVPKGEMETQYF

abundance: NA
v_gene: TRBV10-3
d_gene: NA
j_gene: TRBJ1-4
CDR3nt: TGTGCCATCGGATCCCCGGTAGCGGGAACTAATGAAAAACTGTTTTTT
CDR3aa: CAIGSPVAGTNEKLFF

abundance: few
v_gene: TRBV7-9
d_gene: NA
j_gene: TRBJ1-4
CDR3nt: TGTGCCAGCAGCCCGATGGACGGGGGACCGAGTAATGAAAAACTGTTTTTT
CDR3aa: CASSPMDGGPSNEKLFF

abundance: NA
v_gene: TRBV29-1
d_gene: TRBD1
j_gene: TRBJ1-5
CDR3nt: TGCAGCTTAGCGACAGGGGGCAATCAGCCCCAGCATTTT
CDR3aa: CSLATGGNQPQHF

abundance: NA
v_gene: TRBV29-1
d_gene: TRBD1
j_gene: TRBJ2-7
CDR3nt: TGCAGCGTCCGGACAGGGCTTGGCGAGCAGTACTTC
CDR3aa: CSVRTGLGEQYF

abundance: NA
v_gene: TRBV9
d_gene: NA
j_gene: TRBJ2-5
CDR3nt: TGTGCCCACCGGGACGGACAAGAGACCCAGTACTTC
CDR3aa: CAHRDGQETQYF

abundance: once
v_gene: TRBV5-1
d_gene: NA
j_gene: TRBJ1-6
CDR3nt: TGTGCCAGCAGCGAAGTACTTAATTCACCCCTCCACTTT
CDR3aa: CASSEVLNSPLHF

abundance: few
v_gene: TRBV20-1
d_gene: NA
j_gene: TRBJ1-6
CDR3nt: TGCAGTGCTACCTCTCCACCCCTCCACTTT
CDR3aa: CSATSPPLHF

abundance: NA
v_gene: TRBV12-3/TRBV12-4
d_gene: NA
j_gene: TRBJ1-1
CDR3nt: TGTGCCAGCAGCTTAGTGTCGGGTACCTATGAAGCTTTCTTT
CDR3aa: CASSLVSGTYEAFF

abundance: few
v_gene: TRBV14
d_gene: TRBD1
j_gene: TRBJ1-2
CDR3nt: TGTGCCAGCTCACCACCGGGGGGGACAGGCGGGCCCTATGGCTACACCTTC
CDR3aa: CASSPPGGTGGPYGYTF

abundance: NA
v_gene: TRBV28
d_gene: TRBD2
j_gene: TRBJ2-2
CDR3nt: TGTGCCAGCAGCCCTAGCGGGAGTGGTATCGGGGAGCTGTTTTTT
CDR3aa: CASSPSGSGIGELFF

abundance: many
v_gene: TRBV2
d_gene: NA
j_gene: TRBJ1-5
CDR3nt: TGTGCCAGTAGACTTTATAGCAATCAGCCCCAGCATTTT
CDR3aa: CASRLYSNQPQHF

abundance: few
v_gene: TRBV28
d_gene: NA
j_gene: TRBJ1-2
CDR3nt: TGTGCCAGCAGTTTATATGATGGCTACACCTTC
CDR3aa: CASSLYDGYTF

abundance: NA
v_gene: TRBV25-1
d_gene: NA
j_gene: TRBJ2-5
CDR3nt: TGTGCCAGCAGTGCTTTGTCGAGGGGAGAGACCCAGTACTTC
CDR3aa: CASSALSRGETQYF

abundance: NA
v_gene: TRBV7-8
d_gene: NA
j_gene: TRBJ1-1
CDR3nt: TGTGCCAGCAGCTTAGGTACAGGGTGGACTGAAGCTTTCTTT
CDR3aa: CASSLGTGWTEAFF

abundance: many
v_gene: TRBV2
d_gene: TRBD1
j_gene: TRBJ1-5
CDR3nt: TGTGCCAGCGACTTGACAGGGACGAATCAGCCCCAGCATTTT
CDR3aa: CASDLTGTNQPQHF

abundance: NA
v_gene: TRBV20-1
d_gene: NA
j_gene: TRBJ2-7
CDR3nt: TGCAGTGCTAGAGAAGGGAAGCCGGGGGAGCAGTACTTC
CDR3aa: CSAREGKPGEQYF

abundance: NA
v_gene: TRBV7-9
d_gene: TRBD1
j_gene: TRBJ1-4
CDR3nt: TGTGCCAGCAGCCCGGGACAGGCCATTAATGAAAAACCGTTTTTT
CDR3aa: CASSPGQAINEKPFF

abundance: many
v_gene: TRBV5-8
d_gene: NA
j_gene: TRBJ2-6
CDR3nt: TGTGCCAGCAGCTTGGCCTTCAGAGGTTTAGACAGCGGATCTGGGGCCAACGTCCTGACTTTC
CDR3aa: CASSLAFRGLDSGSGANVLTF

abundance: many
v_gene: TRBV29-1
d_gene: NA
j_gene: TRBJ1-1
CDR3nt: TGCAGCGTTGAAGGGGGCCCGAACACTGAAGCTTTCTTT
CDR3aa: CSVEGGPNTEAFF

abundance: NA
v_gene: TRBV7-9
d_gene: NA
j_gene: TRBJ2-7
CDR3nt: TGTGCCAGCAGCAGTCGTCAGGGAGAGGCCTACGAGCAGTACTTC
CDR3aa: CASSSRQGEAYEQYF